This T cell receptor beta chain appears in the sequencing data of a study of T cells in narcolepsy. Study-level results: Reportedly, autoreactive clonotypes were serially detected in patients' blood but not controls'. Autoreactive HCRT-specific and TRIB2-specific clonotypes were marked in same-patient CSF-versus-blood CD4+ comparisons.

V lost 0 bases and J lost 10; bases outside the gene matches: 11. The CDR3 is 16 amino acids. Germline CDR1 reads SGDLS; CDR2 reads YYNGEE. As concerns this clone: Antigen specificity is unknown.

Generated by immunoSEQ multiplex PCR, the TCRdb table keeps only in-frame clones and is missing some. The table has about 30,000 clones, about 85% seen once. The rearrangement links TRBV9 to TRBJ2-1; 9 bases map to TRBD2. Material for sequencing was CD45RA- memory CD4+ T cells from PBMCs. The clonotype was recovered from a human donor with narcolepsy. The DNA for the CDR3 is TGTGCCAGCAGCGTAGCTTCAGCGGGAGGTTCGGAAGAGCAGTTCTTC. It encodes CASSVASAGGSEEQFF.